This T cell receptor beta chain was retrieved from a study of shared clonotypes between healthy human individuals. The deep-level immunoSEQ assay was used. Generated by immunoSEQ multiplex PCR, the TCRdb table keeps only in-frame clones and is missing some. The data show 2 million to 3 million clones, with over 85% seen just once and about 0.39% held by the top ten. CD45RA-negative memory and CD45RA+ naive subsets were split from the CD4+ cells. For this clone: Its antigen is unknown. Other DNA sequences in this specimen translate into the identical CDR3.

Trimming removed 5 bases from V and 2 bases from J, with 6 bases in between. The V gene's germline CDR1 is SEHNR and CDR2 FQNEAQ (reference sequence). The CDR3 has 12 residues. Study results and caveats: Memory subsets generally showed smaller estimated richness than naive subsets did.

Sample: naive CD4+ T cells from PBMCs. Indicated subset: CD45RA+ positively selected. The chain is built from TRBV7-9 and TRBJ2-5; the D is unclear. The sequence derives from a young man in good health. Some clones in this sample may be carry-over from other donors' samples. This CDR3 is CASSLGQETQYF. In DNA form, the CDR3 reads TGTGCCAGCAGCCTGGGTCAAGAGACCCAGTACTTC. Together with reference TRBV7-9 and TRBJ2-5, the CDR3 gives the full variable domain: DTGVSQNPRHKITKRGQNVTFRCDPISEHNRLYWYRQTLGQGPEFLTYFQNEAQLEKSRLLSDRFSAERPKGSFSTLEIQRTEQGDSAMYLCASSLGQETQYFGPGTRLLVL.